What follows are 21 T cell receptor beta chains derived from one specimen sequenced in a study of blood T cell repertoires in COVID-19. Measured with immunoSEQ multiplex PCR; TCRdb has only the in-frame clones, and not every one. The sample shows hundreds of thousands of clones, over 85% of them seen only once. The sample comprised peripheral blood. The source is a woman under 40 with COVID-19, enrolled during active disease.

As for this clone: Other DNA sequences of this sample code for an identical CDR3. This chain uses TRBV4-3 with TRBJ2-1; D possibly corresponds to TRBD1 (5 bases). Germline-derived CDR1 and CDR2 are LGHNA and YSLEER. This CDR3 has 13 residues. V lost 1 base and J lost 7, with 8 bases in between. This chain's CDR3 is CASSQGTPNEQFF. The DNA of the CDR3 is TGCGCCAGCAGCCAAGGGACACCTAATGAGCAGTTCTTC.

CDR3 bases: TGTGCCAGCAGCCCCCGTGCGGGCGGGGAGCTGTTTTTT. Translated: CASSPRAGGELFF. The chain employs TRBV7-2 and TRBJ2-2, with TRBD2 as a possible D gene (5 bases). V was shortened by 5 bases and J by 7 bases, with 11 bases between the two germline ends. Germline CDR1 reads SGHTA; CDR2 reads FQGNSA. The CDR3 has 13 residues. The variable domain in full, completed from reference TRBV7-2 and TRBJ2-2, reads GAGVSQSPSNKVTEKGKDVELRCDPISGHTALYWYRQSLGQGLEFLIYFQGNSAPDKSGLPSDRFSAERTGGSVSTLTIQRTQQEDSAVYLCASSPRAGGELFFGEGSRLTVL.

This sequence joins TRBV5-4 and TRBJ1-1, with 9 bases that match TRBD1. Trimming at V came to 4 bases and at J to 3 bases, leaving 7 bases not matched to a gene. The CDR3 has 15 amino acids. From germline, CDR1 is SGHNT and CDR2 YYREEE (reference sequence). The CDR3 sequence is CASSPGQGPHTEAFF. CDR3 nucleotides: TGTGCCAGCAGCCCGGGACAGGGCCCCCACACTGAAGCTTTCTTT.

The chain carries TRBV6-6 and TRBJ1-5; 8 bases map to TRBD1. This CDR3 is built from 13 residues. The trim removed 6 bases at V and 5 bases at J, leaving 3 bases unmatched. The germline V gene has CDR1 MNHNY and CDR2 SVGAGI (reference sequence). The CDR3, as DNA: TGTGCCAGCAGCCAGGGGGCTTATCAGCCCCAGCATTTT. It is translated as CASSQGAYQPQHF.

The rearrangement uses TRBV7-9 and TRBJ1-2; TRBD1 aligns across 11 bases. Germline V gives CDR1 SEHNR, CDR2 FQNEAQ (reference sequence). V lost 1 base, J lost 8 bases, and 9 bases stayed unmatched. The CDR3 spans 16 residues. CDR3 nucleotide sequence: TGTGCCAGCAGCTTAGATACGGACAGGGGGCAATCCGGCTACACCTTC. This translates into CASSLDTDRGQSGYTF. Variable domain in full (rest from reference TRBV7-9 and TRBJ1-2): DTGVSQNPRHKITKRGQNVTFRCDPISEHNRLYWYRQTLGQGPEFLTYFQNEAQLEKSRLLSDRFSAERPKGSFSTLEIQRTEQGDSAMYLCASSLDTDRGQSGYTFGSGTRLTVV.

The V gene is TRBV7-9, the J gene TRBJ1-2; D call uncertain. Germline V gene lookup returns CDR1 SEHNR and CDR2 FQNEAQ (reference sequence). V was trimmed by 5 bases and J by 4 bases, leaving 14 bases between them. The CDR3 contains 14 residues. The CDR3 is CASSAPGGTYGYTF. In nucleotides, the CDR3 is TGTGCCAGCAGCGCACCGGGAGGTACCTATGGCTACACCTTC.

The gene calls are TRBV27 and TRBJ2-3; TRBD1 matches 7 bases. Trimming at V came to 6 bases and at J to 6 bases, leaving 3 bases not matched to a gene. From germline, CDR1 is MNHEY and CDR2 SMNVEV (reference sequence). This CDR3 contains 12 residues. CDR3 region: CASSLQGDTQYF. CDR3 in DNA: TGTGCCAGCAGCCTACAGGGGGATACGCAGTATTTT.

Comments on this clone: Distinct nucleotide sequences in the sample also encode this CDR3. The chain links TRBV7-9 to TRBJ1-2; D perhaps matches TRBD1 (5 bases). The CDR3 runs 13 residues. V was cut by 5 bases and J by 4 bases, with 11 bases left in between. Germline lookup yields CDR1 SEHNR and CDR2 FQNEAQ (reference sequence). The CDR3 DNA reads as TGTGCCAGCAGCCTCGGGCAGGGCTATGGCTACACCTTC. Translated: CASSLGQGYGYTF.

The chain recombines TRBV4-1 with TRBJ1-2, with D possibly being TRBD1 (5 bases). This CDR3 spans 15 amino acids. The ends were cut back, 4 bases at V and 0 bases at J, with 12 bases in the middle. CDR1 is MGHRA, CDR2 YSYEKL, per germline. CDR3 in amino acids: CASSRGPTANYGYTF. The CDR3 region has the DNA TGCGCCAGCAGCCGAGGACCGACAGCTAACTATGGCTACACCTTC.

The chain has TRBV2 and TRBJ2-6; D possibly corresponds to TRBD2 (5 bases). V gave up 6 bases and J gave up 1 base, with 7 bases separating them. Germline lookup yields CDR1 SNHLY and CDR2 FYNNEI. The CDR3 is made up of 14 amino acids. CDR3 protein: CASREGSGANVLTF. CDR3 nucleotide sequence: TGTGCCAGCAGAGAGGGTTCTGGGGCCAACGTCCTGACTTTC. Based on the CDR3 plus reference TRBV2 and TRBJ2-6, the full variable domain is EPEVTQTPSHQVTQMGQEVILRCVPISNHLYFYWYRQILGQKVEFLVSFYNNEISEKSEIFDDQFSVERPDGSNFTLKIRSTKLEDSAMYFCASREGSGANVLTFGAGSRLTVL.

The rearrangement uses TRBV12-3 or TRBV12-4 and TRBJ1-5; no reliable D call. Between the trimmed V and J ends, which lost 3 bases and 4 bases, there was a span of 7 bases. CDR3 size: 13 residues. The CDR3 protein is CASSFSVNQPQHF. The CDR3, as DNA: TGTGCCAGCAGTTTTTCGGTAAATCAGCCCCAGCATTTT.

This clone was seen only a few times. This chain joins TRBV2 and TRBJ1-2; the match to TRBD1 covers 8 bases. Germline CDR1 SNHLY, CDR2 FYNNEI. This CDR3 spans 13 amino acids. V trimming: 2 bases; J trimming: 8 bases; junction bases outside the gene matches: 4. The CDR3: CASSEQGADGYTF. CDR3 DNA: TGTGCCAGCAGTGAACAGGGGGCGGACGGCTACACCTTC.

V usage is TRBV30 and J usage is TRBJ1-2; TRBD1 matches 10 bases. The trim removed 4 bases at V and 8 bases at J, leaving 7 bases unmatched. Germline V gene data show CDR1 as GTSNPN and CDR2 as SVGIG (reference sequence). This CDR3 spans 13 amino acids. The CDR3 coding sequence is TGTGCCTGGACTCCGGGGACAGGGGAAGGCTACACCTTC. The encoded protein is CAWTPGTGEGYTF.

The rearrangement uses TRBV6-5 and TRBJ1-1, with D possibly being TRBD1 (6 bases). Germline CDR1 reads MNHEY; CDR2 reads SVGAGI. CDR3 length: 12 amino acids. The V gene lost 1 base and the J gene lost 8 bases, with 8 bases spanning the gap. CDR3 sequence: CASSYYGTEAFF. The CDR3 region has the DNA TGTGCCAGCAGTTACTATGGGACAGAAGCTTTCTTT.

V is TRBV5-6 and J is TRBJ2-1; 8 nucleotides match TRBD2. Unmatched junction bases numbered 6, after V lost 1 base and J lost 0 bases. The CDR3 runs 17 residues. The germline V gene encodes CDR1 SGHDT and CDR2 YYEEEE. This chain's CDR3 is CASSLTSGLFSYNEQFF. CDR3 bases: TGTGCCAGCAGCTTGACTAGCGGCCTGTTCTCCTACAATGAGCAGTTCTTC.

The V call is TRBV3-1 (or the pseudogene TRBV3-2), the J call TRBJ2-5; D is possibly TRBD2 (6 bases). The CDR3 consists of 13 residues. Trimming removed 7 bases from V and 5 bases from J, with 14 bases in between. From germline, CDR1 is LGHDT and CDR2 YNNKEL (reference sequence). CDR3 DNA: TGTGCCAGCACACTCGACGCGGGGGAGACCCAGTACTTC. Translation: CASTLDAGETQYF.

The chain recombines TRBV6-5 with TRBJ1-3, with 9 bases that match TRBD1. From germline, CDR1 is MNHEY and CDR2 SVGAGI. Trimming removed 0 bases from V and 2 bases from J; junction bases left unmatched: 2. CDR3 length equals 16 residues. The CDR3 is CASSYSGTGPGNTIYF. The CDR3 DNA reads TGTGCCAGCAGTTACTCAGGGACAGGGCCTGGAAACACCATATATTTT.

The rearrangement uses TRBV7-8 and TRBJ2-2, with 11 bases matching TRBD1. CDR3 size: 23 residues. Germline CDR1 reads SGHVS; CDR2 reads FQNEAQ. Germline trimming cut 5 bases from V and 0 bases from J; bases unmatched to any gene: 23. CDR3 DNA: TGTGCCAGCAGCCCCTTGGCCGGGGACAGGGGGTTAAGGATCCGCCCGAACACCGGGGAGCTGTTTTTT. This gives the protein CASSPLAGDRGLRIRPNTGELFF.

The genes are TRBV6-5 and TRBJ2-6, with unresolved D. The CDR3 sequence is 14 residues long. The germline CDR1 and CDR2 sequences are MNHEY and SVGAGI. Trimming shortened V by 6 bases and J by 1 base, and 7 bases separated the two germline ends. Here the CDR3 reads CASRGYSGANVLTF. DNA of the CDR3: TGTGCCAGCAGGGGCTATTCTGGGGCCAACGTCCTGACTTTC.

This rearrangement joins TRBV11-3 to TRBJ1-6, with 8 positions matching TRBD1. CDR1 and CDR2 (germline): SGHNT, YENEEA. This CDR3 spans 15 amino acids. V trimming: 3 bases; J trimming: 9 bases; junction bases outside the gene matches: 7. The CDR3 loop reads CASSFQGALSSPLHF. DNA for the CDR3: TGTGCCAGCAGCTTTCAGGGGGCATTAAGTTCACCCCTCCACTTT. The full variable domain, with the rest looked up from reference TRBV11-3 and TRBJ1-6, is EAGVVQSPRYKIIEKKQPVAFWCNPISGHNTLYWYLQNLGQGPELLIRYENEEAVDDSQLPKDRFSAERLKGVDSTLKIQPAELGDSAVYLCASSFQGALSSPLHFGNGTRLTVT.

V is TRBV10-3 and J is TRBJ1-5; D unresolved. Between the trimmed V and J ends, which lost 4 bases and 9 bases, there was a span of 10 bases. The CDR3 covers 12 residues. The V gene's germline CDR1 is ENHRY and CDR2 SYGVKD. The CDR3, as DNA: TGTGCCATCAGTGCGGAGCTTGGGCCCCAGCATTTT. As protein: CAISAELGPQHF.